This TCR beta chain was sequenced in a study of T cell responses to AZD1222 COVID-19 vaccine. Produced via immunoSEQ multiplex PCR; TCRdb's table is partial and in-frame only. The profile shows around 100,000 clones, less than 90% of them singletons. Comment on this clone: Its antigen is currently unknown.

The CDR3 is made up of 16 amino acids. CDR1 and CDR2 from the germline V gene are WSHSY and SAAADI. V dropped 6 bases and J dropped 12; count of bases not matched to a gene: 16. Overall study findings and caveats: Repertoires were sampled only after the peak T cell response.

V gene TRBV10-2 combines with J gene TRBJ1-6; 8 nucleotides line up with TRBD1. The specimen comprised peripheral blood, sampled on day 0 of AZD1222 vaccination. The receptor comes from an adult in good health. CDR3 sequence reads: CASRTSVTGAIEPLHF. As DNA, the CDR3 is TGCGCCAGCAGGACGAGTGTGACAGGGGCTATTGAACCCCTCCACTTT.